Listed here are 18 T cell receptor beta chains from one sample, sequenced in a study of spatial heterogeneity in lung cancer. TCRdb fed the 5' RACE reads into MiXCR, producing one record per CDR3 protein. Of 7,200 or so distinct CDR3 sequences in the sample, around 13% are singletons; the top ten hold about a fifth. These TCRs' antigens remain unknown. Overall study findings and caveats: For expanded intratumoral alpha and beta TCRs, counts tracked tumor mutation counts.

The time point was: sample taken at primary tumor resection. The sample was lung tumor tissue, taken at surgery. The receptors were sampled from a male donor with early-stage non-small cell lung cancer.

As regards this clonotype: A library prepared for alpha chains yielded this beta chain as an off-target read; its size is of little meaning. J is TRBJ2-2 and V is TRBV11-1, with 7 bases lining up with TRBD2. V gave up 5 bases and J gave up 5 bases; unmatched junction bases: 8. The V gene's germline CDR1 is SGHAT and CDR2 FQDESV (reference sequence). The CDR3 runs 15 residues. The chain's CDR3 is CASSPWGGWTGELFF. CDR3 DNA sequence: TGTGCCAGCAGCCCCTGGGGGGGTTGGACCGGGGAGCTGTTTTTT.

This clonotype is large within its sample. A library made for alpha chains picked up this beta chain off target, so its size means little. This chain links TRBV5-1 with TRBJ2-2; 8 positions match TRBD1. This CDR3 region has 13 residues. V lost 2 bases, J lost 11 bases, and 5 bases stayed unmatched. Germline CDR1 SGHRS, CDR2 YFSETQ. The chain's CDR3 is CASSFGQGSELFF. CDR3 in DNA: TGCGCCAGCAGCTTCGGACAGGGAAGCGAGCTGTTTTTT.

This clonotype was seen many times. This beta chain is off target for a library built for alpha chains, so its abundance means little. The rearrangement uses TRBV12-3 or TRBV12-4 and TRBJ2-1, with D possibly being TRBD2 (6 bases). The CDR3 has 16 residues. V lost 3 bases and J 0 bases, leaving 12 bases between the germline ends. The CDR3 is CASSFGAGNSYNEQFF. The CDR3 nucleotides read TGTGCCAGCAGTTTTGGTGCGGGAAACTCCTACAATGAGCAGTTCTTC.

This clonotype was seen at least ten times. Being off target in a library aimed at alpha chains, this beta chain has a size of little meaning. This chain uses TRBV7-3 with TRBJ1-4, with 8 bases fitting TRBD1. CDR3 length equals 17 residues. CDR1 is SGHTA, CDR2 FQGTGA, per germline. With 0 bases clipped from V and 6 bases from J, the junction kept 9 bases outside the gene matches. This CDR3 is CASSLTVRDRRDEKLFF. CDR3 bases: TGTGCCAGCAGCTTAACCGTCAGGGACAGGAGAGATGAAAAACTGTTTTTT.

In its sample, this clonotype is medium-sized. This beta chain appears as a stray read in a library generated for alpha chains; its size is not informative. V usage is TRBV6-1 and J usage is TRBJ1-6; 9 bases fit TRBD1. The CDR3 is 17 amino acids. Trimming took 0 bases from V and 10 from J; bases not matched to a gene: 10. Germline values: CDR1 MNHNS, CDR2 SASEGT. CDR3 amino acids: CASSEAVGQGRRSPLHF. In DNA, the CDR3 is TGTGCCAGCAGTGAAGCCGTAGGACAGGGGAGACGGTCACCCCTCCACTTT.

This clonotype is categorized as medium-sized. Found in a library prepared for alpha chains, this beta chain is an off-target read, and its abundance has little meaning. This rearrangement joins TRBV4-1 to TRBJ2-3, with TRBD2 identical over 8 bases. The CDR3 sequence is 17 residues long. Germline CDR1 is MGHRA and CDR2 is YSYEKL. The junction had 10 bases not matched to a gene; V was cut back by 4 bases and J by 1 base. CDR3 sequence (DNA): TGCGCCAGCAGCCCCCTATGGACTAGCCACCGCACAGATACGCAGTATTTT. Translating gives CASSPLWTSHRTDTQYF.

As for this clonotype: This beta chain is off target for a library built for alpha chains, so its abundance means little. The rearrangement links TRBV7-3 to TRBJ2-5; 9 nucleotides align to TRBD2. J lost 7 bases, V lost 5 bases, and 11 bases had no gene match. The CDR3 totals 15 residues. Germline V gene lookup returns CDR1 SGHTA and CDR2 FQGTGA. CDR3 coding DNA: TGTGCCAGCAGCCCAACGACTAGCGGCCCGGGGACCCAGTACTTC. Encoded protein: CASSPTTSGPGTQYF.

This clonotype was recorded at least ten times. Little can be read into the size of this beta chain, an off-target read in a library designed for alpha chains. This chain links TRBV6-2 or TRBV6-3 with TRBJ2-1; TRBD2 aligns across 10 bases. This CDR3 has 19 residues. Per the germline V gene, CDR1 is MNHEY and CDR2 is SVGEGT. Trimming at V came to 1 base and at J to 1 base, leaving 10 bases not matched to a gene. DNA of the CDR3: TGTGCCAGCAGTTACTTCGAAACTAGCGGGATCGAGTCCTACAATGAGCAGTTCTTC. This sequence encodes CASSYFETSGIESYNEQFF.

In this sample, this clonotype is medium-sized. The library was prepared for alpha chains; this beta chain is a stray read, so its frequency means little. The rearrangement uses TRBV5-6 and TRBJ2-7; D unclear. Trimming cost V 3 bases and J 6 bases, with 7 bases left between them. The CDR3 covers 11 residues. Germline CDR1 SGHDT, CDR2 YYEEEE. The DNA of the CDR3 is TGTGCCAGCAGCTGGGCGTCCGAGCAGTACTTC. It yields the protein CASSWASEQYF.

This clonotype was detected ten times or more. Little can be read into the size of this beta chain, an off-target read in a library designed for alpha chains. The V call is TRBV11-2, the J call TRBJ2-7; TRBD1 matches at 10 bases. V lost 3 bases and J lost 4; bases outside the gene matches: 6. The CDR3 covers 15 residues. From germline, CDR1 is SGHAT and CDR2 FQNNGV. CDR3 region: CASSFPGQGRYEQYF. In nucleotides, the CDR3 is TGTGCCAGCAGCTTTCCGGGACAGGGGCGATACGAGCAGTACTTC.

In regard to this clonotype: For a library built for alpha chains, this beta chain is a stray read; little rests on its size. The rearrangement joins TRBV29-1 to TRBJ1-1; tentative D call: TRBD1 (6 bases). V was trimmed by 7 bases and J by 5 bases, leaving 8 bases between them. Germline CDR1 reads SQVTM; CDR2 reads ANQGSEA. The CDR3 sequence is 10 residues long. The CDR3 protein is CSGTGTEAFF. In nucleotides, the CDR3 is TGCAGCGGCACAGGGACTGAAGCTTTCTTT.

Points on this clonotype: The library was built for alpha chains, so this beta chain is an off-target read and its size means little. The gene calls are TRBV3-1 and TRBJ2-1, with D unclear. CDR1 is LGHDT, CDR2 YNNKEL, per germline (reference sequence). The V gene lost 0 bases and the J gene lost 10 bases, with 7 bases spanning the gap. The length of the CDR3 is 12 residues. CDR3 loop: CASSQDSPEQFF. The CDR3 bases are TGTGCCAGCAGCCAAGATTCCCCCGAGCAGTTCTTC.

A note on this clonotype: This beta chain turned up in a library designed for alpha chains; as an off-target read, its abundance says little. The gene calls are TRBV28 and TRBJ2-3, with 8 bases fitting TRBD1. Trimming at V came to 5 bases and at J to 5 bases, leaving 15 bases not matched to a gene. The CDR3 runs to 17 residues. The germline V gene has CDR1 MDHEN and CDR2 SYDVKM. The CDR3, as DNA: TGTGCCAGCAGTCGAATTCAGACAGGGGTTCGGGGAGATACGCAGTATTTT. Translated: CASSRIQTGVRGDTQYF.

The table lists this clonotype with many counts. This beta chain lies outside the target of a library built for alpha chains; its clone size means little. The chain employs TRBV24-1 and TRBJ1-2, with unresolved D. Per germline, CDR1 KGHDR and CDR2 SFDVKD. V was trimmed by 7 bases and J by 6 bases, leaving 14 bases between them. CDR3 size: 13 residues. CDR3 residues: CATRGRAWDGYTF. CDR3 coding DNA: TGTGCCACCAGAGGAAGGGCCTGGGATGGCTACACCTTC.

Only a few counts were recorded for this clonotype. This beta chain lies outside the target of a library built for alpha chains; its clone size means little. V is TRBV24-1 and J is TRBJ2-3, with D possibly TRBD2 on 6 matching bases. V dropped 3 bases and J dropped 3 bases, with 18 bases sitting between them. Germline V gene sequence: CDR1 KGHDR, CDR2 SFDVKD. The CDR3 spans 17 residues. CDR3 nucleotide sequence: TGTGCCACCAGTGATCCCCCGCGGGACTCGAGAACAGATACGCAGTATTTT. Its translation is CATSDPPRDSRTDTQYF.

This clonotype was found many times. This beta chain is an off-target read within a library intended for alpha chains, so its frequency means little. CDR3 protein: CASSERAGDNEQFF. As DNA, the CDR3 is TGTGCCAGCAGCGAAAGGGCAGGGGACAATGAGCAGTTCTTC. V and J are TRBV7-9 and TRBJ2-1; the D gene is possibly TRBD1 (6 bases). The V gene lost 5 bases and the J gene lost 5 bases, with 13 bases spanning the gap. From germline, CDR1 is SEHNR and CDR2 FQNEAQ (reference sequence). The CDR3 is 14 amino acids.

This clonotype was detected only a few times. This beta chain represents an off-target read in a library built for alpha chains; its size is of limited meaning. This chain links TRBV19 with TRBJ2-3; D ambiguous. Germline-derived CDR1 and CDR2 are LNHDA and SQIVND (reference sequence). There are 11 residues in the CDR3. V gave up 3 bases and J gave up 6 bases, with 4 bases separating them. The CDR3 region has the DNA TGTGCCAGTAGTATTACGGATACGCAGTATTTT. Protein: CASSITDTQYF.

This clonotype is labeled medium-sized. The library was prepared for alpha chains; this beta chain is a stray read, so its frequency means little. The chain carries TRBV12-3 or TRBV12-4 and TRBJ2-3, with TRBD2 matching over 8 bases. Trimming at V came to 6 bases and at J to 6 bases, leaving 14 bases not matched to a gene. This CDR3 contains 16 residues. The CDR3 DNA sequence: TGTGCCAGCAGGGGGGAGCGGGGGCGGGGCGTGGATACGCAGTATTTT. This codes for CASRGERGRGVDTQYF.